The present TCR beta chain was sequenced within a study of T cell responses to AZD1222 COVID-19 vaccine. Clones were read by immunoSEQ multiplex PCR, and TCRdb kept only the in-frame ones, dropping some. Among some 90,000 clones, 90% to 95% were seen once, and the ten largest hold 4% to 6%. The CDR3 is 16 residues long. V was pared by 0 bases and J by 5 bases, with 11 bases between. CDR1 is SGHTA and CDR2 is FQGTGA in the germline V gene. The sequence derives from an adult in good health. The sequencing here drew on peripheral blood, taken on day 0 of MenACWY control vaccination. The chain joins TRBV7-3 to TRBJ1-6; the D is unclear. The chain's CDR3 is CASSLTGMGNNSPLHF. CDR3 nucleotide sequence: TGTGCCAGCAGCTTAACAGGGATGGGAAATAATTCACCCCTCCACTTT.